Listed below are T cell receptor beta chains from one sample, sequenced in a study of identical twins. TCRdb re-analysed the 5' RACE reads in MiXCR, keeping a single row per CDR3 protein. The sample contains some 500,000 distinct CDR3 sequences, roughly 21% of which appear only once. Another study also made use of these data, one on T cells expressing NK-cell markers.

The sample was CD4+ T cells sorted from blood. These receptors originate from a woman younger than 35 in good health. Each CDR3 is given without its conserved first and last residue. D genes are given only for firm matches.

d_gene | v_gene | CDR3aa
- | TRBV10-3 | AISEGIEGEQPQH
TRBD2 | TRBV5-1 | ASSFLAGGQETQY
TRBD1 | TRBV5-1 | ASSSLAGQGTHEQF
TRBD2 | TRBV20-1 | STRTSGSFGNEQF
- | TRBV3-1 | ASSQGVRPLSADEQY
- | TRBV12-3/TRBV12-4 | ASSPITGNTIY
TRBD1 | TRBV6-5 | ASRTGGVEQF
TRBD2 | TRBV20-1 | SASLAGETQY
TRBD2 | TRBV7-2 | ASSSQTSDYEQY
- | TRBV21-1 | ASKGGTSAHGAYNEQF
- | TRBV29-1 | SVEGGAVEETQY
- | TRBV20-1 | SASLGDTIY
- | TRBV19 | ASRPQVGPRVNEQF
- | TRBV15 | ATSRDRTAPSGYT
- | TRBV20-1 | SAPWRNTEAF
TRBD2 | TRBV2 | ASSERGVDNEQF
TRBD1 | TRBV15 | ATSRGFPGQGAEQY
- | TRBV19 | ASSIPRGLYSNQPQH
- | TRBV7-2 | AGSRGLDTQY
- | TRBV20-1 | SASKVGSYNEQF